This T cell receptor beta chain was identified during a study of sequential checkpoint blockade in melanoma. Study details: Under 25 patients had matched tumor biopsies before treatment and at week 13 after nivolumab or ipilimumab alone.

Sequencing used immunoSEQ multiplex PCR; TCRdb keeps in-frame clones, though not all of them. The table has nearly 5,500 clones, roughly 17% seen once. In its sample, this clone ranks as medium-sized. Germline loops: CDR1 SGHNT, CDR2 YENEEA. The CDR3 has 15 residues. V was trimmed by 5 bases and J by 4 bases, leaving 17 bases between them. Documented treatment: randomized to nivolumab then ipilimumab (arm A) or the reverse (arm B). The V gene is TRBV11-3, the J gene TRBJ1-1; the D gene is possibly TRBD1 (5 bases). The source material was tumor tissue (inferred from file names), sampled from a patient given nivolumab and ipilimumab in sequence. This TCR was sampled from a human donor with melanoma. Here the CDR3 DNA reads TGTGCCAGCAGCCCGGGGGGGAAGCGGGTCACTGAAGCTTTCTTT. Encoded protein: CASSPGGKRVTEAFF.